One sample yielded the 27 T cell receptor beta chains listed below, sequenced in a study of cytomegalovirus exposure and HLA in healthy donors. A multiplex PCR was run with 60 Vbeta primers and 13 Jbeta primers. TCRdb's table, derived via immunoSEQ multiplex PCR, lists solely in-frame clones and lacks some. Found here are 60,000 or so clones, roughly 80% of them singletons; the top ten hold approximately 1.5%. Sequenced input: PBMCs. The receptors come from a man aged 40-55 years in good health and CMV-seronegative.

The J gene is TRBJ1-4, the V gene TRBV30, with 7 bases fitting TRBD1. J was trimmed by 3 bases and V by 2 bases; bases with no gene match: 12. The CDR3 extends over 17 amino acids. Germline values: CDR1 GTSNPN, CDR2 SVGIG (reference sequence). CDR3 region: CAWSTPGWRGPNEKLFF. The CDR3 nucleotides are TGTGCCTGGAGTACACCTGGGTGGAGGGGGCCTAATGAAAAACTGTTTTTT.

This rearrangement joins TRBV14 to TRBJ2-7; tentatively, D is TRBD1 (6 bases). The germline CDR1 and CDR2 sequences are SGHDN and FVKESK. This CDR3 region has 19 residues. V was cut by 2 bases and J by 0 bases, with 23 bases left in between. The CDR3, as DNA: TGTGCCAGCAGCCAAAGGCCCCCGGGACACCAGGCTCTCTCCTACGAGCAGTACTTC. Translation: CASSQRPPGHQALSYEQYF.

The chain couples TRBV1 to TRBJ1-2. TRBV1 is listed as a pseudogene. The CDR3 sequence is 14 residues long. Written as DNA, the CDR3 is TGCACCAGCAGCCAAGGGGGGGGGAACTATGGCTACACCTTC. Its protein is CTSSQGGGNYGYTF.

The chain recombines TRBV6-5 with TRBJ1-6; D remains unclear. The germline V gene encodes CDR1 MNHEY and CDR2 SVGAGI. This CDR3 has 14 residues. Trimming shortened V by 6 bases and J by 5 bases, and 11 bases separated the two germline ends. The CDR3 region is CASSAGNHNSPLHF. DNA for the CDR3: TGTGCCAGCAGCGCCGGGAATCATAATTCACCCCTCCACTTT.

The chain couples TRBV5-1 to TRBJ2-5; tentative D call: TRBD2 (6 bases). CDR3 length equals 14 residues. Trimming took 0 bases from V and 5 from J, leaving 11 bases between them. CDR1 is SGHRS and CDR2 is YFSETQ in the germline V gene. The CDR3 here is CASSLVGAGETQYF. CDR3 bases: TGCGCCAGCAGCTTGGTCGGGGCGGGGGAGACCCAGTACTTC.

The genes are TRBV7-6 and TRBJ2-2; perhaps TRBD2 as D (6 bases). Per the germline V gene, CDR1 is SGHVS and CDR2 is FNYEAQ. The CDR3 has 15 residues. Trimming shortened V by 5 bases and J by 6 bases, and 16 bases separated the two germline ends. The CDR3 sequence: CASSAPTRSAGELFF. CDR3 sequence (DNA): TGTGCCAGCAGCGCACCGACTAGAAGTGCCGGGGAGCTGTTTTTT.

This chain links TRBV7-8 with TRBJ2-2; D remains unclear. The CDR3 length is 13 residues. Deletions cut 5 bases from V and 2 bases from J, with 6 bases between. The V gene's germline CDR1 is SGHVS and CDR2 FQNEAQ. In DNA form, the CDR3 reads TGTGCCAGCAGCGCCACAAACACCGGGGAGCTGTTTTTT. It specifies CASSATNTGELFF.

V and J are TRBV4-1 and TRBJ2-5; 7 bases map to TRBD2. This CDR3 has 14 residues. Germline V gives CDR1 MGHRA, CDR2 YSYEKL. The V gene end was trimmed by 1 base and the J gene end by 5 bases; junction bases not matched to a gene: 4. The CDR3 sequence is CASSQVELAETQYF. CDR3 sequence (DNA): TGCGCCAGCAGCCAAGTTGAACTAGCGGAGACCCAGTACTTC.

The chain's CDR3 is CASSLGQPPQHF. Here the CDR3 DNA reads TGTGCCAGCTCACTGGGACAGCCGCCCCAGCATTTT. The chain is built from TRBV18 and TRBJ1-5; 7 nucleotides match TRBD1. Germline V gene data show CDR1 as KGHSH and CDR2 as LQKENI. This CDR3 has 12 amino acids. The J segment lost 9 bases and the V segment lost 4 bases, leaving 3 bases of the junction unmatched.

V is TRBV2 and J is TRBJ1-5; D is possibly TRBD1 (6 bases). The length of the CDR3 is 15 residues. The V gene's germline CDR1 is SNHLY and CDR2 FYNNEI. Deletions cut 7 bases from V and 4 bases from J, with 17 bases between. The CDR3 region is CASKQVRQGNQPQHF. For the CDR3, the DNA is TGTGCCAGCAAACAGGTACGGCAGGGGAATCAGCCCCAGCATTTT.

The chain couples TRBV15 to TRBJ2-5, with D possibly TRBD1 on 6 matching bases. The CDR3 extends over 17 amino acids. The V and J ends lost 1 base and 5 bases respectively, with 20 bases between them. The germline gives CDR1 LNHNV, CDR2 YYDKDF (reference sequence). In DNA, the CDR3 is TGTGCCACCAGCAGAGTCAGGGGTAGGGCCACTGGGGAGACCCAGTACTTC. This codes for CATSRVRGRATGETQYF.

The V and J genes are TRBV9 and TRBJ1-1, with 9 bases lining up with TRBD1. The CDR3 consists of 15 residues. V lost 3 bases to trimming and J lost 5 bases; unmatched junction nucleotides: 8. The germline gives CDR1 SGDLS, CDR2 YYNGEE. The CDR3 region is CASSEATGGGTEAFF. Written as DNA, the CDR3 is TGTGCCAGCAGCGAAGCTACAGGGGGCGGAACTGAAGCTTTCTTT. The full variable domain, in which reference TRBV9 and TRBJ1-1 provide the parts outside the CDR3, is DSGVTQTPKHLITATGQRVTLRCSPRSGDLSVYWYQQSLDQGLQFLIQYYNGEERAKGNILERFSAQQFPDLHSELNLSSLELGDSALYFCASSEATGGGTEAFFGQGTRLTVV.

The chain carries TRBV5-6 and TRBJ2-1; the D is unclear. In germline, CDR1 is SGHDT, CDR2 YYEEEE. The CDR3 has 14 residues. Between the trimmed V and J ends, which lost 0 bases and 4 bases, there was a span of 8 bases. CDR3: CASSLGTPYNEQFF. CDR3 nucleotide sequence: TGTGCCAGCAGCTTGGGAACTCCATACAATGAGCAGTTCTTC.

This chain links TRBV9 with TRBJ1-1; 11 bases align to TRBD1. Trimming cost V 3 bases and J 3 bases; bases outside gene matches: 4. The CDR3 consists of 15 residues. Germline CDR1 and CDR2: SGDLS and YYNGEE. In nucleotides, the CDR3 is TGTGCCAGCAGCGAGGGACAGGGGGGTTACACTGAAGCTTTCTTT. Protein sequence: CASSEGQGGYTEAFF.

CDR3 protein: CASRPRQGFGELFF. In DNA form, the CDR3 reads TGTGCCAGCAGACCCAGACAGGGGTTCGGGGAGCTGTTTTTT. This chain links TRBV11-3 with TRBJ2-2; TRBD1 matches at 8 bases. This CDR3 has 14 residues. Unmatched junction bases numbered 7, after V lost 6 bases and J lost 7 bases. From germline, CDR1 is SGHNT and CDR2 YENEEA.

The chain is built from TRBV5-4 and TRBJ1-2, with TRBD1 matching 7 bases. The junction had 13 bases not matched to a gene; V was cut back by 4 bases and J by 7 bases. Germline V gene lookup returns CDR1 SGHNT and CDR2 YYREEE (reference sequence). The CDR3 has 15 residues. CDR3 region: CASSLAGIGGVGYTF. The CDR3 DNA follows: TGTGCCAGCAGCCTAGCTGGGATAGGGGGCGTTGGCTACACCTTC. The whole variable domain, filled in from reference TRBV5-4 and TRBJ1-2, reads ETGVTQSPTHLIKTRGQQVTLRCSSQSGHNTVSWYQQALGQGPQFIFQYYREEENGRGNFPPRFSGLQFPNYSSELNVNALELDDSALYLCASSLAGIGGVGYTFGSGTRLTVV.

The chain combines TRBV10-1 with TRBJ1-6; 8 positions agree with TRBD1. Per germline, CDR1 WNHNN and CDR2 SYGVQD (reference sequence). V trimming: 6 bases; J trimming: 8 bases; junction bases outside the gene matches: 6. The CDR3 has 14 amino acids. The CDR3, as DNA: TGCGCCAGCAGGCGCGGGACAGGAGATTCACCCCTCCACTTT. It translates to CASRRGTGDSPLHF.

The J gene is TRBJ2-1, the V gene TRBV7-3, with TRBD1 as a possible D gene (5 bases). Germline CDR1 SGHTA, CDR2 FQGTGA. Trimming removed 2 bases from V and 7 bases from J, with 9 bases in between. The CDR3 has 13 amino acids. CDR3 loop: CASSLGAGNEQFF. DNA for the CDR3: TGTGCCAGCAGCTTAGGGGCTGGTAATGAGCAGTTCTTC.

The chain joins TRBV10-2 to TRBJ1-4; D is possibly TRBD1 (5 bases). Germline V gene data show CDR1 as WSHSY and CDR2 as SAAADI. Deletions cut 2 bases from V and 8 bases from J, with 12 bases between. This CDR3 is 14 amino acids long. The CDR3 DNA follows: TGCGCCAGCAGTGAGAATGGGGCGAGGGAAAAACTGTTTTTT. It yields the protein CASSENGAREKLFF.

V usage is TRBV7-3 and J usage is TRBJ2-1; tentatively, D is TRBD1 (5 bases). The CDR3 length is 14 residues. Germline V lookup: CDR1 SGHTA, CDR2 FQGTGA. Between the trimmed V and J ends, which lost 4 bases and 5 bases, there was a span of 12 bases. Written as DNA, the CDR3 is TGTGCCAGCAGCTACCAACCAGGGAACAATGAGCAGTTCTTC. It yields the protein CASSYQPGNNEQFF.

The V call is TRBV14, the J call TRBJ1-2; 7 bases align to TRBD1. Germline V CDR1 and CDR2: SGHDN, FVKESK. This CDR3 is built from 15 residues. Trimming took 3 bases from V and 0 from J; bases not matched to a gene: 4. The CDR3 here is CASSQGQLTNYGYTF. The CDR3 DNA reads TGTGCCAGCAGCCAGGGACAGCTTACTAACTATGGCTACACCTTC.

Comments on this clone: The sample contains more than one DNA sequence encoding this CDR3. The chain couples TRBV4-1 to TRBJ1-2, with 12 bases fitting TRBD1. CDR1 and CDR2 (germline): MGHRA, YSYEKL. This CDR3 is 16 amino acids long. Trimming took 3 bases from V and 8 from J; bases not matched to a gene: 10. The CDR3 reads CASSQGQGARQVGYTF. CDR3 DNA sequence: TGCGCCAGCAGCCAGGGACAGGGGGCGCGCCAAGTCGGCTACACCTTC.

The rearrangement uses TRBV12-5 and TRBJ1-1; D is perhaps TRBD1 (5 bases). The CDR3 contains 16 residues. V dropped 0 bases and J dropped 1 base, with 12 bases sitting between them. Germline V gives CDR1 LGHNT, CDR2 FRNRAP. The CDR3 is CASGLVRAGGNTEAFF. The CDR3 region has the DNA TGTGCTAGTGGTTTGGTACGGGCGGGGGGGAACACTGAAGCTTTCTTT.

DNA of the CDR3: TGTGCCAGCAACGTCGGACAGGGGGCTGACGAGCAGTACTTC. It encodes CASNVGQGADEQYF. The chain recombines TRBV2 with TRBJ2-7; 11 nucleotides agree with TRBD1. The V segment lost 7 bases and the J segment 5 bases; nucleotides outside the gene matches: 7. Germline CDR1 SNHLY, CDR2 FYNNEI. The CDR3 has 14 amino acids.

This clone was seen once. The rearrangement links TRBV9 to TRBJ2-7; 7 bases are a match to TRBD1. J was trimmed by 6 bases and V by 2 bases; bases with no gene match: 8. Germline V lookup: CDR1 SGDLS, CDR2 YYNGEE. CDR3 size: 14 residues. The CDR3, as DNA: TGTGCCAGCAGCGTCTCCGGGACAGCCACCGAGCAGTACTTC. Protein: CASSVSGTATEQYF.

The gene calls are TRBV7-9 and TRBJ2-7; 9 bases fit TRBD2. In germline, CDR1 is SEHNR, CDR2 FQNEAQ (reference sequence). Unmatched junction bases numbered 1, after V lost 8 bases and J lost 2 bases. This CDR3 is 12 amino acids long. The CDR3 region is CASAGGPYEQYF. The CDR3, as DNA: TGTGCCAGCGCGGGGGGGCCCTACGAGCAGTACTTC.

The chain links TRBV30 to TRBJ2-2; D gene ambiguous. Trimming stripped 4 bases from V and 2 bases from J, with 14 bases between. The germline V gene has CDR1 GTSNPN and CDR2 SVGIG (reference sequence). The CDR3 consists of 15 residues. This CDR3 reads CAWTPQWANTGELFF. Written as DNA, the CDR3 is TGTGCCTGGACCCCCCAGTGGGCTAACACCGGGGAGCTGTTTTTT. The full variable domain, in which reference TRBV30 and TRBJ2-2 provide the parts outside the CDR3, is SQTIHQWPATLVQPVGSPLSLECTVEGTSNPNLYWYRQAAGRGLQLLFYSVGIGQISSEVPQNLSASRPQDRQFILSSKKLLLSDSGFYLCAWTPQWANTGELFFGEGSRLTVL.